This T cell receptor beta chain was recovered during a study of blood T cell repertoires in COVID-19. On the study more broadly: The origin of the acute and convalescent COVID-19 samples was the United States, Italy and Spain. Sample material is recorded as cDNA or gDNA derived from T cells, B-cell-depleted T cells, or PBMCs.

The CDR3 runs 17 residues. Germline V lookup: CDR1 MNHEY, CDR2 SVGEGT. V lost 0 bases and J 1 base, leaving 10 bases between the germline ends. Assay used: immunoSEQ multiplex PCR; TCRdb lists only in-frame clones, some missing. The repertoire holds 350,000 or so clones, roughly 90% seen once, with less than 5% in the top ten. The clonotype comes from a woman in her fifties or sixties with COVID-19, enrolled during active disease. The genes are TRBV6-2 or TRBV6-3 and TRBJ2-6; D uncertain. Sequencing was done on a sample of peripheral blood. CDR3 protein: CASSYSSGLSGANVLTF. CDR3 in DNA: TGTGCCAGCAGTTACTCCTCGGGTTTGTCTGGGGCCAACGTCCTGACTTTC.